The source of this T cell receptor (beta chain) is a study of PD-1 blockade in classical Hodgkin lymphoma (dated by TCRdb to about 2020). Turning to the overall study: Nivolumab dosing was 3 mg/kg intravenously every 2 weeks, continuing until either disease progression or unacceptable toxicity. To define a peripheral blood immune signature of response to PD-1 blockade in classical Hodgkin lymphoma, the study combined TCR beta sequencing with CyTOF.

Germline trimming: 5 bases from V, 4 bases from J; junction bases outside gene matches: 2. CDR1 and CDR2, per the germline V gene, are SGHTS and YDEGEE. The CDR3 contains 14 residues, cysteine and phenylalanine counted. Just the 42-base CDR3 DNA is kept, in frame starting at base 1. A remark on this clone: Its antigen is unknown. No clone much larger than this one lies a single base away; base qualities are absent.

Study-wide conclusions, independent of this receptor: The study covered only a single clinical trial cohort, and the causes of the repertoire differences, possibly disease activity or prior therapy, were still not defined. Patients starting nivolumab less than 1 year after ASCT had lower diversity and were excluded from later analyses to avoid confounding by immune reconstitution. By C4D1, a significant rise was seen in CD4+ TCR diversity but not in CD8+ TCR diversity (p=0.0027 vs p=0.16), and the rise was most apparent among complete responders (p=0.02). Among trial patients, those achieving complete response had baseline diversity similar to that of newly diagnosed patients, while diversity was significantly lower in partial responders and progressors. Baseline TCR diversity was reported to be lower in newly diagnosed patients than in healthy donors, and even lower in relapsed/refractory patients.

The Qiagen DNeasy kit was used to extract genomic DNA both from unsorted PBMCs and from the negatively selected CD4+ and CD8+ fractions. Amplification of TCR beta CDR3 regions was done by immunoSEQ multiplex PCR with primers that anneal to V and J segments. A synthetic immune receptor repertoire was used to minimize amplification bias, and remaining bias was computationally removed after sequencing. The authors processed their data as follows. Repertoire diversity was quantified as the Shannon entropy index using custom Python scripts. Unsorted, CD4+ and CD8+ repertoires were analyzed separately, except in combined analyses where CD4+ and CD8+ sequences were merged in silico. Clonal expansion was defined as a frequency increase of at least 2-fold after treatment compared with C1D1, and clones undetected at baseline were assigned a pseudocount of 0.5. Singleton clones were defined as clones with 0 or 1 copy at C1D1, and non-singleton clones were defined as clones with 2 or more copies. Clones expanded in unsorted samples were assigned a CD4+, CD8+ or unknown annotation through matching of protein sequences in sorted samples from the same patient. Diversity changes from C1D1 to C4D1 were tested in paired samples using Wilcoxon tests. The immuneACCESS repertoire file appears here via TCRdb, limited to in-frame rearrangements. These files lack a portion of the clones; in checked studies, under half of the deficit traces to unresolved V genes, and the cause of the others is not known. V and J calls and clone size are copied from that table; D and trimming were computed from the DNA. This sample gives about 27,000 clones in total; 88% of them show up just once. 5.5% to 8.5% of the sample rests with the top ten.

The meaning of the sample's time point label: cycle 1 day 1 (C1D1), immediately before nivolumab initiation. All trial patients had relapsed after autologous stem cell transplantation, with cohorts A, B and C differing in prior brentuximab vedotin exposure. A Miltenyi CD8+ T cell isolation kit was used for magnetic negative selection to purify CD8+ T cells from thawed PBMCs. The trial cohort included 50 to 70 patients with relapsed/refractory classical Hodgkin lymphoma, and each patient had a best overall response of complete response, partial response or progressive disease. Trial patients were treated with single-agent nivolumab in the multi-cohort phase II CheckMate 205 trial. An independent review committee assessed best overall response using the 2007 International Working Group response criteria. PBMCs from the trial were collected at three points: immediately before nivolumab initiation (C1D1), and during therapy at cycle 2 day 1 and cycle 4 day 1. Peripheral blood was collected in 8 mL Vacutainer Cell Preparation Tubes, from which PBMCs were isolated by centrifugation and then cryopreserved. Purified CD4+ and CD8+ fractions were prepared only for cases in which an additional PBMC sample was available. Magnetically labelled cells were removed on LS columns in a quadroMACS separator, and the flow-through was retained as the purified fraction.

The receptor comes from a human donor with classical Hodgkin lymphoma. The material was CD8+ T cells from blood, obtained at baseline. Recombination linked TRBV5-8 to TRBJ2-5; 13 bases in the junction line up with TRBD2. CDR3 region: CASRLAGGRETQYF. The DNA is as follows: TGTGCCAGCAGACTAGCGGGAGGGCGAGAGACCCAGTACTTC.